The 7 T cell receptor beta chains given below trace back to one sample, sequenced in a study of blood T cell repertoires in COVID-19 (TCRdb year 2020). The receptor library was made with the immunoSEQ multiplex PCR assay. TCRdb carries this immuneACCESS record with in-frame sequences only. Its versions omit some clonotypes, under half of them owing to an unresolved V gene in the studies checked, with the rest unexplained. The sample table lists 230,000 or so clones, approximately 90% of them with a count of one. The ten top clones hold around 2.5% of the sample. Sequencing used PBMCs or T cells enriched from blood (not recorded which). These receptors originate from a woman aged 40 to 50 with acute COVID-19.

This clone was seen once. The chain recombines TRBV4-2 with TRBJ1-6, with TRBD1 matching 7 bases. V trimming: 0 bases; J trimming: 3 bases; junction bases outside the gene matches: 2. The germline gives CDR1 LGHNA, CDR2 YNFKEQ. CDR3 length equals 16 residues. Here the CDR3 reads CASSQEGTVYNSPLHF. The CDR3 DNA follows: TGTGCCAGCAGCCAAGAGGGGACAGTCTATAATTCACCCCTCCACTTT.

This clone was picked up one time. This sequence joins TRBV3-1 (or the pseudogene TRBV3-2) and TRBJ1-1; 7 nucleotides line up with TRBD1. The trim removed 4 bases at V and 1 base at J, leaving 6 bases unmatched. This CDR3 contains 15 residues. Germline V CDR1 and CDR2: LGHDT, YNNKEL (reference sequence). The CDR3 loop is CASSPAGGANTEAFF. The CDR3 nucleotides read TGTGCCAGCAGCCCAGCAGGGGGAGCGAACACTGAAGCTTTCTTT.

J is TRBJ1-5 and V is TRBV19; the match to TRBD1 covers 8 bases. This CDR3 comprises 15 residues. V was pared by 7 bases and J by 1 base, with 6 bases of the junction left unmatched. Germline V gene data show CDR1 as LNHDA and CDR2 as SQIVND (reference sequence). CDR3 amino acids: CASITDRASNQPQHF. The CDR3 DNA is TGTGCCAGTATTACGGACAGGGCCAGCAATCAGCCCCAGCATTTT. The complete variable domain, with remaining parts taken from reference TRBV19 and TRBJ1-5, reads DGGITQSPKYLFRKEGQNVTLSCEQNLNHDAMYWYRQDPGQGLRLIYYSQIVNDFQKGDIAEGYSVSREKKESFPLTVTSAQKNPTAFYLCASITDRASNQPQHFGDGTRLSIL.

The rearrangement uses TRBV27 and TRBJ1-3; TRBD1 is a possible D gene (5 bases). CDR1 is MNHEY and CDR2 is SMNVEV in the germline V gene (reference sequence). The CDR3 sequence is 13 residues long. Trimming took off 6 bases at V and 9 bases at J, with 15 bases between the two ends. CDR3 region: CASSPIPGGTIYF. CDR3 DNA sequence: TGTGCCAGCAGCCCCATCCCCGGGGGCACCATATATTTT.

The V gene is TRBV5-4, the J gene TRBJ2-7; D may be TRBD2 (6 bases). Trimming removed 0 bases from V and 5 bases from J, with 9 bases in between. CDR3 length: 13 amino acids. Germline V gives CDR1 SGHNT, CDR2 YYREEE (reference sequence). The CDR3 is CASSLAWGDEQYV. CDR3 DNA sequence: TGTGCCAGCAGCTTGGCGTGGGGGGACGAGCAGTACGTC.

This clone was found a few times. CDR3 sequence (DNA): TGTGCCAGCACAAAGGTGCGGGGGGACGGAAACACCATATATTTT. Encoded protein: CASTKVRGDGNTIYF. The V and J genes are TRBV6-4 and TRBJ1-3; D perhaps matches TRBD1 (5 bases). From germline, CDR1 is MRHNA and CDR2 SNTAGT. This CDR3 spans 15 amino acids. V was clipped by 7 bases and J by 4 bases, with 17 bases between them.

The rearrangement links TRBV5-1 to TRBJ2-1, with 12 bases that match TRBD2. The CDR3 spans 17 residues. After removal of 0 bases from V and 5 bases from J, the junction contained 6 bases not matched to a gene. The V gene's germline CDR1 is SGHRS and CDR2 YFSETQ. The CDR3 nucleotides read TGCGCCAGCAGCTTGGGATTCCGACTAGCGGGAGACAATGAGCAGTTCTTC. It yields the protein CASSLGFRLAGDNEQFF.